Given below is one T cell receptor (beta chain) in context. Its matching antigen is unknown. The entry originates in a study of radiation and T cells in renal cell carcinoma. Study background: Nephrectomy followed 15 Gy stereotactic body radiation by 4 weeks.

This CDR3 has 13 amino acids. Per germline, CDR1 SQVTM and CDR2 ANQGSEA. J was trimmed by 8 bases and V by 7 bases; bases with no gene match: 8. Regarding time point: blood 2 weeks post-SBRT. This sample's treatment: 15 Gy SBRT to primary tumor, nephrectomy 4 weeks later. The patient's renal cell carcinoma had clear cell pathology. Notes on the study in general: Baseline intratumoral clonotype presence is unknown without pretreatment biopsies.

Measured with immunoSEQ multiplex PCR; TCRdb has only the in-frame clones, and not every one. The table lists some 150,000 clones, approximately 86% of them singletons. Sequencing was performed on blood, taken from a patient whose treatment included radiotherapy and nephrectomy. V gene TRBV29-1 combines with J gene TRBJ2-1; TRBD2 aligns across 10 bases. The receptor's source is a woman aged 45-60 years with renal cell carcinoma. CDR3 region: CSAASGGAYEQFF. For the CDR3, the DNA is TGCAGCGCCGCGAGCGGGGGGGCCTATGAGCAGTTCTTC.